This is a list of T cell receptor beta chains from one sample in a study of blood T cell repertoires in COVID-19. Using immunoSEQ multiplex PCR, the repertoire was profiled, and TCRdb retains in-frame clones only, with some absent. The sample has 300,000 to 350,000 clones; around 90% are singletons. Sequencing was performed on PBMCs or T cells enriched from blood (not recorded which). The receptors derive from a woman aged 18-29 years with acute COVID-19. Each CDR3 is given with its conserved first and last residue. The order of the fields is V gene, clone size, D gene, J gene, CDR3 DNA, CDR3 protein. D genes are given only for firm matches. Some rows mark clone size as missing; the rest say once, few, many or name a class of expanded clone.

>TRBV28|-|TRBD1|TRBJ1-5
TGTGCCAGCAGTTCCCCCGGGACAGGGATTCAGCCCCAGCATTTT
CASSSPGTGIQPQHF
>TRBV2|-|TRBD1|TRBJ1-1
TGTGCCGGACAACAGGGGACGGGTGGTGAAGCTTTCTTT
CAGQQGTGGEAFF
>TRBV5-1|-|TRBD1|TRBJ1-5
TGCGCCAGCAGCTGGGGACAGGGTAATCAGCCCCAGCATTTT
CASSWGQGNQPQHF
>TRBV7-3|-|-|TRBJ2-1
TGTGCCAGCAGCCCCGGTGGGGAGTACAATGAGCAGTTCTTC
CASSPGGEYNEQFF
>TRBV27|-|-|TRBJ1-1
TGTGCCAGCAGTTTTCAGGGCCCTAGGACTGAAGCTTTCTTT
CASSFQGPRTEAFF
>TRBV5-8|-|TRBD1|TRBJ2-1
TGTGCCAGCAGCGAGGGACAGATGGACAATGAGCAGTTCTTC
CASSEGQMDNEQFF
>TRBV11-2|-|TRBD2|TRBJ2-3
TGTGCCAGCAGCTTAGTGGGACTAGCGGGAGGGCCAGTTACGCAGTATTTT
CASSLVGLAGGPVTQYF
>TRBV5-1|-|-|TRBJ1-2
TGCGCCAGCAGCGCCGACAGCCTGGACTATGGCTACACCTTC
CASSADSLDYGYTF
>TRBV10-3|-|-|TRBJ2-7
TGTGCCATCAGTGGCGGGGGCGACCTAATCTCCTACGAGCAGTACTTC
CAISGGGDLISYEQYF
>TRBV28|-|-|TRBJ1-2
TGTGCCAGCAGTTTAAGCTCGCCAGGGAATGACTACACCTTC
CASSLSSPGNDYTF
>TRBV5-1|few|TRBD1|TRBJ2-2
TGCGCCAGCAGCTTCGACAGGGGTAACACCGGGGAGCTGTTTTTT
CASSFDRGNTGELFF
>TRBV7-6|-|TRBD2|TRBJ2-3
TGTGCCAGCAGCTTAAGGGTAGCGGGTGACACAGATACGCAGTATTTT
CASSLRVAGDTDTQYF
>TRBV28|-|TRBD1|TRBJ1-4
TGTGCCAGCAACAGGGGACAAAATCGATTCGAAAAGGATGCAACTAATGAAAAACTGTTTTTT
CASNRGQNRFEKDATNEKLFF
>TRBV19|-|TRBD1|TRBJ1-1
TGTGCCAGTAGTATGACCGGACAGGGGGCATATTGGCTGGGCACTGAAGCTTTCTTT
CASSMTGQGAYWLGTEAFF
>TRBV10-3|-|TRBD2|TRBJ2-1
TGTGCCATTTTGCCGGGACTAGCTTCGAGGGATGAGCAGTTCTTC
CAILPGLASRDEQFF
>TRBV30|-|TRBD2|TRBJ2-4
TGTGCCTGGAGTGGGACGAGGACTAGCGGGAGTAGAGGAAACATTCAGTACTTC
CAWSGTRTSGSRGNIQYF
>TRBV3-1/TRBV3-2|few|TRBD2|TRBJ2-1
TGTGCCAGCAGCCCGTCTAGCGGGCCTAATGAGCAGTTCTTC
CASSPSSGPNEQFF
>TRBV6-6|-|-|TRBJ2-7
TGTGCCAGCAGTTACGGAGGGGACAGTGTCGACGAGCAGTACTTC
CASSYGGDSVDEQYF
>TRBV4-1|-|TRBD1|TRBJ2-3
TGCGCCAGCAGCGGAGGACAGGGAGAGGATACGCAGTATTTT
CASSGGQGEDTQYF
>TRBV25-1|once|-|TRBJ2-7
TGTGCCAGCAGCGGTACGGGGAGAAGGTCCTACGAGCAGTACTTC
CASSGTGRRSYEQYF
>TRBV7-9|-|-|TRBJ1-5
TGTGCCAGCAGCGAACAGGGCGGCAATCAGCCCCAGCATTTT
CASSEQGGNQPQHF
>TRBV5-1|-|-|TRBJ1-4
TGCGCCAGCAGCTTGGTTCAGGGGCCCCCTAATGAAAAACTGTTTTTT
CASSLVQGPPNEKLFF
>TRBV7-9|-|TRBD1|TRBJ2-3
TGTGCCAGCAGCCCCAGGAGGTGGGACAGCAAGACAGATACGCAGTATTTT
CASSPRRWDSKTDTQYF
>TRBV7-9|-|-|TRBJ1-3
TGTGCCAGCAGCTTAGGAGTAGGGGATCTCACTGGAAACACCATATATTTT
CASSLGVGDLTGNTIYF
>TRBV12-2|-|-|TRBJ2-7
TGTGCAAGTCGCTTAGCTGGACTAGCGATCTACGAGCAGTACTTC
CASRLAGLAIYEQYF
>TRBV5-1|-|TRBD1|TRBJ1-4
TGCGCCAGCAGCTTCAGGGGGCTAGGCGAAAAACTGTTTTTT
CASSFRGLGEKLFF
>TRBV7-9|once|-|TRBJ2-7
TGTGCCAGCAGCTCAGGGCCCCGATACGAGCAGTACTTC
CASSSGPRYEQYF
>TRBV11-2|-|-|TRBJ1-1
TGTGCCAGCAGCACCAGGACAGCCCTAGAGGAAGCTTTCTTT
CASSTRTALEEAFF
>TRBV27|-|-|TRBJ1-2
TGTGCCAGCAGTTCCGGTCCGTTCTATGGCTACACCTTC
CASSSGPFYGYTF
>TRBV10-3|-|TRBD2|TRBJ2-7
TGTGCCATCAGTGACGGGACTATAGTGCCCTACGAGCAGTACTTC
CAISDGTIVPYEQYF
>TRBV29-1|-|-|TRBJ1-5
TGCAGCGTTCTACAGGGTTACAATCAGCCCCAGCATTTT
CSVLQGYNQPQHF
>TRBV27|-|-|TRBJ1-4
TGTGCCAGCAGTGGGGGGGGGCAGGAAAAACTGTTTTTT
CASSGGGQEKLFF
>TRBV29-1|-|TRBD2|TRBJ2-1
TGCACCGTTGGACTAGCGGAAAAGAGCTCCTACAATGAGCAGTTCTTC
CTVGLAEKSSYNEQFF
>TRBV7-3|-|TRBD2|TRBJ2-1
TGTGCCAGCAGCTTAAAAGGGACTAGCCAAATTTATGGGAATGAGCAGTTCTTC
CASSLKGTSQIYGNEQFF
>TRBV9|-|-|TRBJ1-1
TGTGCCAGCAGCGTAGGAGTAGCGGGGGCGAACACTGAAGCTTTCTTT
CASSVGVAGANTEAFF
>TRBV5-1|-|-|TRBJ1-1
TGCGCCAGCAGCTTGGGAGGATCCACTGAAGCTTTCTTT
CASSLGGSTEAFF
>TRBV5-6|-|-|TRBJ1-3
TGTGCCAGCAGCTTACTCGACAGTAGAAACACCATATATTTT
CASSLLDSRNTIYF
>TRBV5-1|-|TRBD2|TRBJ2-1
TGCGCCAGCAGCGTCCTAGCGGGAAGGGATGAGCAGTTCTTC
CASSVLAGRDEQFF
>TRBV5-1|-|TRBD2|TRBJ2-1
TGCGCCAGCAGCTTGGGAACTAGCGGTTACAATGAGCAGTTCTTC
CASSLGTSGYNEQFF
>TRBV11-1|-|-|TRBJ1-5
TGTGCCAGCAGCTCGGACAGAAATCAGCCCCAGCATTTT
CASSSDRNQPQHF
>TRBV9|-|TRBD1|TRBJ2-6
TGTGCCAGCAGCTCACCGGGACAGCCCTCTGGGGCCAACGTCCTGACTTTC
CASSSPGQPSGANVLTF
>TRBV6-2/TRBV6-3|-|-|TRBJ2-7
TGTGCCAGCAGCACAGGGTACGAGCAGTACTTC
CASSTGYEQYF
>TRBV29-1|-|TRBD1|TRBJ1-4
TGCAGCCCCAGGACAGGGGGCAAGGAAAAACTGTTTTTT
CSPRTGGKEKLFF
>TRBV5-1|-|-|TRBJ1-1
TGCGCCAGCAGCTTGGAGGCACAGCCGAACACTGAAGCTTTCTTT
CASSLEAQPNTEAFF
>TRBV28|-|TRBD1|TRBJ1-1
TGTGCCAGCAGATCGGGACAGGGGGCCACTGAAGCTTTCTTT
CASRSGQGATEAFF
>TRBV4-2|-|TRBD1|TRBJ1-4
TGTGCCAGCAGCCCGGGACAGGGGACGGAAAAACTGTTTTTT
CASSPGQGTEKLFF
>TRBV3-1/TRBV3-2|-|-|TRBJ1-2
TGTGCCAGCAGCTCCCTCGAGAACTATGGCTACACCTTC
CASSSLENYGYTF
>TRBV29-1|-|-|TRBJ2-3
TGCAGCGCCGCGGGCCCAAGCACAGATACGCAGTATTTT
CSAAGPSTDTQYF
>TRBV19|-|TRBD2|TRBJ2-5
TGTGCCTGTTCGGGAGGGCACCAAGAGACCCAGTACTTC
CACSGGHQETQYF
>TRBV28|-|TRBD1|TRBJ1-5
TGTGCCAGCAGTTTATGGGGACAGGGGGGCAATCAGCCCCAGCATTTT
CASSLWGQGGNQPQHF
>TRBV7-9|-|-|TRBJ2-5
TGTGCCAGCAGCCCCTCCCGGGGGATTGTACTGGAGACCCAGTACTTC
CASSPSRGIVLETQYF
>TRBV18|-|TRBD1|TRBJ2-3
TGTGCCAGCTCACCCCGACAGGGCCCAGATACGCAGTATTTT
CASSPRQGPDTQYF
>TRBV15|-|TRBD2|TRBJ2-7
TGTGCCACCAGCCGAGGGGGCCTAGCGGGGGGCGAGCAGTACTTC
CATSRGGLAGGEQYF